Listed below are T cell receptor beta chains from one sample, sequenced in a study of T cell changes during pregnancy in multiple sclerosis. This table comes from immunoSEQ multiplex PCR, and its TCRdb copy is limited to in-frame clones, with some not included. The profile covers about 38,000 clones, with roughly 93% appearing a single time and about 8.3% taken by the ten largest. Material: CD8+ T cells from peripheral blood mononuclear cells, obtained in the third trimester of pregnancy. The receptors come from a female donor with multiple sclerosis, enrolled in a pregnancy study. CDR3s leave out the opening cysteine and the closing phenylalanine or tryptophan.

TRBV2	TRBJ2-1	ASSAWTTYNEQF
TRBV23-1	TRBJ2-7	ASSRDTYEQY
TRBV2	TRBJ2-7	ASSGSPLEQY
TRBV5-4	TRBJ1-5	ASSLAGSGQPQH
TRBV5-6	TRBJ2-7	ASSLGGPSYEQY
TRBV25-1	TRBJ1-1	ASSEISGYAF
TRBV7-3	TRBJ2-3	ASSPRSGGTTDTQY
TRBV27	TRBJ2-5	ASSFSSGELTKTQY
TRBV7-8	TRBJ1-1	ASSLAEGGSTEAF
TRBV6-6	TRBJ1-5	ASTTRPYQPQH
TRBV27	TRBJ2-1	ASSSTPNEQF
TRBV4-1	TRBJ2-2	ASSQEPGEPGELF
TRBV11-2	TRBJ2-2	ATRRGDGELF
TRBV27	TRBJ1-6	ASSLFGRRTRSYNSPLH
TRBV7-7	TRBJ2-2	ASSLDQNGELF
TRBV7-9	TRBJ1-1	ASSPTGTEAF
TRBV9	TRBJ2-5	ASSGEPLAGYETQY
TRBV13	TRBJ1-5	ASSLGTFADSNQPQH
TRBV7-3	TRBJ2-5	ASSPGGGPQETQY
TRBV19	TRBJ1-1	ASSLGGASEAF
TRBV7-8	TRBJ2-7	ASSLMQGAGEQY
TRBV9	TRBJ1-4	ASSVDPGAGTNEKLF
TRBV19	TRBJ1-5	ASKTEISNQPQH
TRBV6-1	TRBJ2-2	ASWDTTGELF
TRBV7-3	TRBJ1-2	ASSLGRDRVTYGYT
TRBV16	TRBJ2-7	ASSYRVYEQY
TRBV5-8	TRBJ1-4	ASSWGQGPNEKLF
TRBV5-6	TRBJ2-7	ASSWMTGLGEQY
TRBV4-1	TRBJ1-2	ASSLRTGGIDGYT
TRBV7-2	TRBJ1-2	ASSSWGQGEGYT
TRBV4-1	TRBJ2-1	ASSQATSGGVGNEQF
TRBV19	TRBJ1-5	ASGVRGGISNQPQH
TRBV6-4	TRBJ2-5	ASSSYQETQY
TRBV15	TRBJ2-7	ATSRSTGMEQY